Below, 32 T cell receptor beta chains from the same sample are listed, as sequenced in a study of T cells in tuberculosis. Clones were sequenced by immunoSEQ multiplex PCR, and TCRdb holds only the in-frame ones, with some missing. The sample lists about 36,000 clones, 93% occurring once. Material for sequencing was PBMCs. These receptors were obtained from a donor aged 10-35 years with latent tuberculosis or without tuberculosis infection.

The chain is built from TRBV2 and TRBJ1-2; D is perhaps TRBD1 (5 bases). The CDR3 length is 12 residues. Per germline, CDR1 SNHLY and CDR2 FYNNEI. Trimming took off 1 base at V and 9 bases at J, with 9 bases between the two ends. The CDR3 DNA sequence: TGTGCCAGCAGTGAAGTGGAGGGGAGCTACACCTTC. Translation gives CASSEVEGSYTF.

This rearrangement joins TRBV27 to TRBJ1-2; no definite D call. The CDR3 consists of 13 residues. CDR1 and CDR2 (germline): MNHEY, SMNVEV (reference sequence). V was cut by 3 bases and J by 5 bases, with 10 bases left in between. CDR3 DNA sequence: TGTGCCAGCAGTTTCGACATGCAGTATGGCTACACCTTC. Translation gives CASSFDMQYGYTF.

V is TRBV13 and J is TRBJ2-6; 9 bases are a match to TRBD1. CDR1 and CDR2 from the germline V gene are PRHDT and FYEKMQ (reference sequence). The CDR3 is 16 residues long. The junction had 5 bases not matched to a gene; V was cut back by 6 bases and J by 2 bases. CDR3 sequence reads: CASRVTGGAGANVLTF. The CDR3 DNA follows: TGTGCCAGCAGAGTAACAGGGGGCGCTGGGGCCAACGTCCTGACTTTC. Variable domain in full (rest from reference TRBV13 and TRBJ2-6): AAGVIQSPRHLIKEKRETATLKCYPIPRHDTVYWYQQGPGQDPQFLISFYEKMQSDKGSIPDRFSAQQFSDYHSELNMSSLELGDSALYFCASRVTGGAGANVLTFGAGSRLTVL.

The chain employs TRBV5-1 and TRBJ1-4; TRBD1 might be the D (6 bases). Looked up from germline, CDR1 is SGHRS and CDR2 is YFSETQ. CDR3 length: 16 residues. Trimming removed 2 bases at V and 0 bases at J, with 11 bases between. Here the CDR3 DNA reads TGCGCCAGCAGCTTTCGTGACAGGACAACTAATGAAAAACTGTTTTTT. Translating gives CASSFRDRTTNEKLFF. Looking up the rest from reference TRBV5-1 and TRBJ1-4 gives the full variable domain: KAGVTQTPRYLIKTRGQQVTLSCSPISGHRSVSWYQQTPGQGLQFLFEYFSETQRNKGNFPGRFSGRQFSNSRSEMNVSTLELGDSALYLCASSFRDRTTNEKLFFGSGTQLSVL.

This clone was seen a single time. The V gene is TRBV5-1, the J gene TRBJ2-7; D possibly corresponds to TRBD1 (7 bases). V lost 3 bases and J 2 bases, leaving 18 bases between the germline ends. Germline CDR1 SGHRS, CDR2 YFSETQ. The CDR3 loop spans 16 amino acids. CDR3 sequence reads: CASSSGRGTGAYEQYF. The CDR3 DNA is TGCGCCAGCAGCTCGGGGCGGGGCACAGGGGCCTACGAGCAGTACTTC.

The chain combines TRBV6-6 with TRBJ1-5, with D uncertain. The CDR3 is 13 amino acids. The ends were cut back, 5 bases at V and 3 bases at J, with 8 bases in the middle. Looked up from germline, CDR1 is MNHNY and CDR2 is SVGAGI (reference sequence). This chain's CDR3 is CASSRHTNQPQHF. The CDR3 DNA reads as TGTGCCAGCAGTCGTCACACCAATCAGCCCCAGCATTTT.

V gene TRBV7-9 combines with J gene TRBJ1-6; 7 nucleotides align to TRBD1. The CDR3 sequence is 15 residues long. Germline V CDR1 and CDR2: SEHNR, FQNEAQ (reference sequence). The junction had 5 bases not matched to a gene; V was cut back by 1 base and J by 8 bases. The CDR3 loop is CASSLGGQSYSPLHF. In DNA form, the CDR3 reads TGTGCCAGCAGCTTAGGGGGACAGAGTTATTCACCCCTCCACTTT.

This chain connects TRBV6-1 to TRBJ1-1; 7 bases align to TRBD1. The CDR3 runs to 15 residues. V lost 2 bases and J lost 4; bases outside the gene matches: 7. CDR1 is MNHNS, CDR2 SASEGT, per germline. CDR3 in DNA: TGTGCCAGCAGTGAAAGGGTGACAGGGCGCACTGAAGCTTTCTTT. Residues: CASSERVTGRTEAFF.

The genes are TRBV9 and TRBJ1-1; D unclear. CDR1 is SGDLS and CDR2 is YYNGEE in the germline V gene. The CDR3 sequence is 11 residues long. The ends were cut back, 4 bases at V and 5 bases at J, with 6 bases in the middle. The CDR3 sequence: CASSPETEAFF. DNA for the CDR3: TGTGCCAGCAGCCCGGAGACTGAAGCTTTCTTT.

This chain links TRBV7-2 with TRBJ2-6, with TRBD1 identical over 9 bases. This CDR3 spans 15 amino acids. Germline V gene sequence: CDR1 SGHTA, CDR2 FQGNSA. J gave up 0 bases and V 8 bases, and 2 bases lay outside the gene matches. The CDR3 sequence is CASGQGPSGANVLTF. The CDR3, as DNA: TGTGCCAGCGGACAGGGGCCCTCTGGGGCCAACGTCCTGACTTTC.

This CDR3 is CASSATDSPLHF. The CDR3 DNA is TGTGCCAGCAGCGCGACAGATTCACCCCTCCACTTT. The J gene is TRBJ1-6, the V gene TRBV5-5; weak D call: TRBD1 (5 bases). CDR3 size: 12 residues. Germline values: CDR1 SGHKS, CDR2 YYEKEE (reference sequence). V gave up 4 bases and J gave up 8 bases, with 7 bases separating them. Together with reference TRBV5-5 and TRBJ1-6, the CDR3 gives the full variable domain: DAGVTQSPTHLIKTRGQQVTLRCSPISGHKSVSWYQQVLGQGPQFIFQYYEKEERGRGNFPDRFSARQFPNYSSELNVNALLLGDSALYLCASSATDSPLHFGNGTRLTVT.

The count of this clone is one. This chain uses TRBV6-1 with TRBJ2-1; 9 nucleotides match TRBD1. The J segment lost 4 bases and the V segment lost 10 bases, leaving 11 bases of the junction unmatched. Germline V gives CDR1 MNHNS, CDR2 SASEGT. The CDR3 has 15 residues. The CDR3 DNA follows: TGTGCCAACGCCGACGGGACAGGGAATTACAATGAGCAGTTCTTC. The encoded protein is CANADGTGNYNEQFF.

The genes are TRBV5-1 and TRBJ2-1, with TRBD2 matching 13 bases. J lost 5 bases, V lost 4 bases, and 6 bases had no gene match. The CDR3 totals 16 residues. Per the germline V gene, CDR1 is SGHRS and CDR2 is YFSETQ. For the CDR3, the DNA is TGCGCCAGCAGCCTAGTGACTAGCGGGGGGAACAATGAGCAGTTCTTC. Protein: CASSLVTSGGNNEQFF.

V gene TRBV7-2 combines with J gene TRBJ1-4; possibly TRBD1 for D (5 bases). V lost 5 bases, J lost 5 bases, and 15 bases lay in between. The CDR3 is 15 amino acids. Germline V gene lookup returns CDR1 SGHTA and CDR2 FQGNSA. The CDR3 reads CASSPGRQRNEKLFF. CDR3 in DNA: TGTGCCAGCAGCCCGGGCCGACAGAGGAATGAAAAACTGTTTTTT.

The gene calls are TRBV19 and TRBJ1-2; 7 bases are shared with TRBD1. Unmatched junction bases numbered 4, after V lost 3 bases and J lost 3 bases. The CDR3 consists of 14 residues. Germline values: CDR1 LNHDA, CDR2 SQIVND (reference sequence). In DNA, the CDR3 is TGTGCCAGTAGTATTTTTACAGGGGACTATGGCTACACCTTC. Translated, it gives CASSIFTGDYGYTF.

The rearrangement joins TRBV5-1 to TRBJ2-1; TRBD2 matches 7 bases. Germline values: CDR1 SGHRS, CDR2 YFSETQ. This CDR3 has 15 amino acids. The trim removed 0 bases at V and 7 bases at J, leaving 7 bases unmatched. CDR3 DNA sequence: TGCGCCAGCAGCTTGGCCCTGGGGGGGTTAAATGAGCAGTTCTTC. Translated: CASSLALGGLNEQFF.

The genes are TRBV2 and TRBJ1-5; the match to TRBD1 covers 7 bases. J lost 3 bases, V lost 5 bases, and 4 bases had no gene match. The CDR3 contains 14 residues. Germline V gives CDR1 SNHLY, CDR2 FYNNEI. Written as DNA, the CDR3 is TGTGCCAGCAGTCCGACAGGGCCCAATCAGCCCCAGCATTTT. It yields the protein CASSPTGPNQPQHF. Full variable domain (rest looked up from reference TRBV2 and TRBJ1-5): EPEVTQTPSHQVTQMGQEVILRCVPISNHLYFYWYRQILGQKVEFLVSFYNNEISEKSEIFDDQFSVERPDGSNFTLKIRSTKLEDSAMYFCASSPTGPNQPQHFGDGTRLSIL.

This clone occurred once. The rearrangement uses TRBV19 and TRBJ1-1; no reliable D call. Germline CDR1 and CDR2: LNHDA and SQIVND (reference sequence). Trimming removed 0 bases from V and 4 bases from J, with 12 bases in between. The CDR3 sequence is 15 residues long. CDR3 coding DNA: TGTGCCAGTAGTATAGATCCGGGGTTGAGCACTGAAGCTTTCTTT. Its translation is CASSIDPGLSTEAFF.

The CDR3 region has the DNA TGCGCCAGCAGCTTGGAAGCAGGGGGCTATGGCTACACCTTC. Protein product: CASSLEAGGYGYTF. This sequence joins TRBV5-1 and TRBJ1-2, with TRBD1 identical over 7 bases. The J segment lost 4 bases and the V segment lost 0 bases, leaving 3 bases of the junction unmatched. The CDR3 loop spans 14 amino acids. Germline-derived CDR1 and CDR2 are SGHRS and YFSETQ.

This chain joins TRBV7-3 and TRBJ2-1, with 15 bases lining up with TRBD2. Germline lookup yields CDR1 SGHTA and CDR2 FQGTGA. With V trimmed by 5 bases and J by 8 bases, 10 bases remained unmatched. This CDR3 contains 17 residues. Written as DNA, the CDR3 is TGTGCCAGCAGCCCCGGACTAGCGGGGGGGCCAGACGATGAGCAGTTCTTC. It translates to CASSPGLAGGPDDEQFF.

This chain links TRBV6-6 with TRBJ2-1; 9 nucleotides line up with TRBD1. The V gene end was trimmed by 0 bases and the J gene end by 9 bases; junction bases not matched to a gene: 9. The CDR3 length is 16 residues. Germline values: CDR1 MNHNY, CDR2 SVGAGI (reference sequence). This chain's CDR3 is CASSYSWDRERCEQFF. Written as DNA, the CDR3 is TGTGCCAGCAGTTACTCGTGGGACAGGGAAAGATGTGAGCAGTTCTTC.

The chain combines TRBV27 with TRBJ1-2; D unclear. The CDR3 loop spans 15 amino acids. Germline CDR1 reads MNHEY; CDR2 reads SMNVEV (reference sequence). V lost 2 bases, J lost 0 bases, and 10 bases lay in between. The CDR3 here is CASSLNARPNYGYTF. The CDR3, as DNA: TGTGCCAGCAGTTTAAACGCCAGGCCTAACTATGGCTACACCTTC.

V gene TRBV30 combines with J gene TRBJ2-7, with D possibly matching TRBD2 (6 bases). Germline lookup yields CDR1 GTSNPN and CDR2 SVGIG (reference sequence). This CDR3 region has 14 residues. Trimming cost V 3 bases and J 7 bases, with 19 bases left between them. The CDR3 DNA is TGTGCCTGGAGCGCCATGTTTTGGGGAGGAGAGCAGTACTTC. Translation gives CAWSAMFWGGEQYF.

The CDR3 bases are TGTGCCAGTAGTATTCGAGGGTCAGGGGGTAACGAGCAGTACTTC. Encoded protein: CASSIRGSGGNEQYF. J is TRBJ2-7 and V is TRBV19; 7 bases fit TRBD1. This CDR3 is 15 amino acids long. CDR1 is LNHDA and CDR2 is SQIVND in the germline V gene (reference sequence). V lost 3 bases to trimming and J lost 5 bases; unmatched junction nucleotides: 10. The complete variable domain, with remaining parts taken from reference TRBV19 and TRBJ2-7, reads DGGITQSPKYLFRKEGQNVTLSCEQNLNHDAMYWYRQDPGQGLRLIYYSQIVNDFQKGDIAEGYSVSREKKESFPLTVTSAQKNPTAFYLCASSIRGSGGNEQYFGPGTRLTVT.

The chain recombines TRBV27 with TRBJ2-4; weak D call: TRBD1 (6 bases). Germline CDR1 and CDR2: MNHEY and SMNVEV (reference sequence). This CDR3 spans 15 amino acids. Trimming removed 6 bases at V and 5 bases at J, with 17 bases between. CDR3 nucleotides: TGTGCCAGCAGGACGCAGGGGAAGGTGGAAAACATTCAGTACTTC. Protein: CASRTQGKVENIQYF.

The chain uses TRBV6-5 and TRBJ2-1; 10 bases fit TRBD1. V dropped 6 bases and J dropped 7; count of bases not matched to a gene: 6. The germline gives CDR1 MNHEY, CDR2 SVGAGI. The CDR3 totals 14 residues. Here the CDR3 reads CASSGQGGMNEQFF. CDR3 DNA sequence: TGTGCCAGCAGCGGACAGGGGGGTATGAATGAGCAGTTCTTC.

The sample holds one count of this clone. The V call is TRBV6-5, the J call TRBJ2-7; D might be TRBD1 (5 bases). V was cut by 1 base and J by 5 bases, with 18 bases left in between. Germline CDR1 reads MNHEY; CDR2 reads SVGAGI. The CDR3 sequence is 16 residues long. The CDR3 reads CASSYFGAPVGNEQYF. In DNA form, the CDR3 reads TGTGCCAGCAGTTACTTTGGGGCTCCGGTGGGAAACGAGCAGTACTTC.

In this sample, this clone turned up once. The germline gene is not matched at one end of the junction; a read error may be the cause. CDR3 sequence reads: CASSLRGRVFF. CDR3 in DNA: TGTGCCAGCAGTCTCAGGGGGCGCGTGTTCTTC. V usage is TRBV6-1 and J usage is TRBJ2-7, with 8 bases aligning to TRBD1. Germline lookup yields CDR1 MNHNS and CDR2 SASEGT. This CDR3 is 11 amino acids long.

Written as DNA, the CDR3 is TGTGCCAGTAGTGTACAGGGGGCGGGTGGCTACACCTTC. It encodes CASSVQGAGGYTF. This rearrangement joins TRBV19 to TRBJ1-2, with 9 nucleotides matching TRBD1. This CDR3 region has 13 residues. Per the germline V gene, CDR1 is LNHDA and CDR2 is SQIVND (reference sequence). Trimming at V came to 5 bases and at J to 7 bases, leaving 5 bases not matched to a gene.

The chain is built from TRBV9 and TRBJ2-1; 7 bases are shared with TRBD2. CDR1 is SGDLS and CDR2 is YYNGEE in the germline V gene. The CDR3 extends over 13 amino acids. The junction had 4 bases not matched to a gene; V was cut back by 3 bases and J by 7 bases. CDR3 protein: CASSATSSNEQFF. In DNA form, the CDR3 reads TGTGCCAGCAGCGCGACTAGCTCTAATGAGCAGTTCTTC.

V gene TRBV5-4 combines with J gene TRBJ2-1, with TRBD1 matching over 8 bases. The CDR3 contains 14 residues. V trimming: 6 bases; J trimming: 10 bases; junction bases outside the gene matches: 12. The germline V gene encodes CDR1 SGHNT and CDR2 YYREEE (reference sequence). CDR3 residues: CASTPGGRAGEQFF. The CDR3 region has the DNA TGTGCCAGCACTCCAGGGGGCAGGGCGGGAGAGCAGTTCTTC.

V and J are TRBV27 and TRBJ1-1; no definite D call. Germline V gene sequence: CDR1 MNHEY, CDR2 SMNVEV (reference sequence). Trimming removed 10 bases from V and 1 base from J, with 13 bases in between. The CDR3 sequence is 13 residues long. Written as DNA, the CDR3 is TGTGCCACCCTAAGCGGGTGGAACACTGAAGCTTTCTTT. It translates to CATLSGWNTEAFF.